One sample yielded the 7 T cell receptor beta chains listed below, sequenced in a study of post-analysis software for immune sequencing data. Study-wide findings and caveats: Patients showed TRBV5-6, TRBV5-1 and TRBV20-1 among roughly 5 TRBV segments more frequent than in controls.

These receptors have no identified antigens. The TCR beta cDNA libraries contained unique molecular identifiers. MiXCR, applied by TCRdb to the PCR reads, yields one record per CDR3 protein. The repertoire holds about 770,000 distinct CDR3 sequences, approximately 44% seen once, with 4.9% in the top ten. What was sequenced was blood. These receptors were taken from a girl between 5 and 17 years old with multiple sclerosis.

This clonotype occurred a few times. This chain uses TRBV6-2 or TRBV6-3 with TRBJ2-1; D is undetermined. The CDR3 has 11 amino acids. Trimming pared 8 bases from V and 2 bases from J, leaving 4 bases between. Germline V gene sequence: CDR1 MNHEY, CDR2 SVGEGT. The CDR3 DNA follows: TGTGCCAGCGGCACCTACAATGAGCAGTTCTTC. Its translation: CASGTYNEQFF.

This sequence joins TRBV6-1 and TRBJ2-3; TRBD2 matches 12 bases. This CDR3 has 16 amino acids. With V trimmed by 6 bases and J by 5 bases, 9 bases remained unmatched. The germline V gene has CDR1 MNHNS and CDR2 SASEGT. The CDR3 is CASRLLAGGLVDTQYF. The CDR3 DNA reads as TGTGCCAGCAGACTACTAGCGGGAGGACTGGTAGATACGCAGTATTTT.

The gene calls are TRBV20-1 and TRBJ2-5; TRBD2 matches 10 bases. Per the germline V gene, CDR1 is DFQATT and CDR2 is SNEGSKA (reference sequence). The length of the CDR3 is 14 residues. V was pared by 6 bases and J by 4 bases, with 8 bases of the junction left unmatched. The CDR3 loop is CSAEGLAGVETQYF. The CDR3 DNA follows: TGCAGTGCAGAAGGGCTAGCGGGAGTAGAGACCCAGTACTTC.

The sample holds one count of this clonotype. In nucleotides, the CDR3 is TGTGCCAGCAGGGGAACAAGCTCCTACAATGAGCAGTTCTTC. Its protein is CASRGTSSYNEQFF. The chain recombines TRBV5-8 with TRBJ2-1, with D hard to call. The CDR3 extends over 14 amino acids. Germline CDR1 SGHTS, CDR2 YDEGEE. Deletions cut 5 bases from V and 0 bases from J, with 9 bases between.

CDR3 in amino acids: CATRKTNTEAFF. As DNA, the CDR3 is TGTGCTACCCGAAAGACGAATACTGAAGCTTTCTTT. This chain links TRBV12-5 with TRBJ1-1; no clear D gene. The V end lost 10 bases, the J end lost 5 bases, and 14 bases lay between the germline ends. The CDR3 length is 12 residues. The germline CDR1 and CDR2 sequences are LGHNT and FRNRAP.

A remark on this clonotype: Its ends do not fully match the called genes, so a read error is possible. This chain connects TRBV9 to TRBJ2-1; possible D gene TRBD2, 5 bases. Germline CDR1 is SGDLS and CDR2 is YYNGEE. This CDR3 contains 15 residues. CDR3 sequence reads: CASSVELSSYNEQFF. CDR3 nucleotides: TGTGCCAGTAGCGTAGAACTGTCCTCCTACAATGAGCAGTTCTTC.

The chain links TRBV20-1 to TRBJ2-5; D may be TRBD1 or TRBD2 (5 bases each). Germline CDR1 DFQATT, CDR2 SNEGSKA (reference sequence). The CDR3 spans 17 residues. Trimming shortened V by 1 base and J by 0 bases, and 18 bases separated the two germline ends. CDR3 nucleotide sequence: TGCAGTGCTAGAGGGGGGAGTGGAGTGGGGTACCAAGAGACCCAGTACTTC. Its translation is CSARGGSGVGYQETQYF.